Reported below is one TCR beta chain. The Seattle patients joined while their infection was active and were tracked longitudinally afterward. The entry originates in a study of blood T cell repertoires in COVID-19. Sequenced by immunoSEQ multiplex PCR; TCRdb stores in-frame clones only, minus some. Of 150,000 to 200,000 clones listed, 85% to 95% are singletons. V was shortened by 5 bases and J by 4 bases, with 8 bases between the two germline ends. CDR1 is MNHEY and CDR2 is SVGAGI in the germline V gene. The CDR3 is 12 residues long. What was sequenced was peripheral blood. The TCR was taken from a woman aged 55-69 years with COVID-19, enrolled during active disease. The genes are TRBV6-5 and TRBJ1-1; no reliable D call. CDR3 sequence: CASSLAGTEAFF. The CDR3 DNA reads TGTGCCAGCAGTCTAGCGGGCACTGAAGCTTTCTTT.